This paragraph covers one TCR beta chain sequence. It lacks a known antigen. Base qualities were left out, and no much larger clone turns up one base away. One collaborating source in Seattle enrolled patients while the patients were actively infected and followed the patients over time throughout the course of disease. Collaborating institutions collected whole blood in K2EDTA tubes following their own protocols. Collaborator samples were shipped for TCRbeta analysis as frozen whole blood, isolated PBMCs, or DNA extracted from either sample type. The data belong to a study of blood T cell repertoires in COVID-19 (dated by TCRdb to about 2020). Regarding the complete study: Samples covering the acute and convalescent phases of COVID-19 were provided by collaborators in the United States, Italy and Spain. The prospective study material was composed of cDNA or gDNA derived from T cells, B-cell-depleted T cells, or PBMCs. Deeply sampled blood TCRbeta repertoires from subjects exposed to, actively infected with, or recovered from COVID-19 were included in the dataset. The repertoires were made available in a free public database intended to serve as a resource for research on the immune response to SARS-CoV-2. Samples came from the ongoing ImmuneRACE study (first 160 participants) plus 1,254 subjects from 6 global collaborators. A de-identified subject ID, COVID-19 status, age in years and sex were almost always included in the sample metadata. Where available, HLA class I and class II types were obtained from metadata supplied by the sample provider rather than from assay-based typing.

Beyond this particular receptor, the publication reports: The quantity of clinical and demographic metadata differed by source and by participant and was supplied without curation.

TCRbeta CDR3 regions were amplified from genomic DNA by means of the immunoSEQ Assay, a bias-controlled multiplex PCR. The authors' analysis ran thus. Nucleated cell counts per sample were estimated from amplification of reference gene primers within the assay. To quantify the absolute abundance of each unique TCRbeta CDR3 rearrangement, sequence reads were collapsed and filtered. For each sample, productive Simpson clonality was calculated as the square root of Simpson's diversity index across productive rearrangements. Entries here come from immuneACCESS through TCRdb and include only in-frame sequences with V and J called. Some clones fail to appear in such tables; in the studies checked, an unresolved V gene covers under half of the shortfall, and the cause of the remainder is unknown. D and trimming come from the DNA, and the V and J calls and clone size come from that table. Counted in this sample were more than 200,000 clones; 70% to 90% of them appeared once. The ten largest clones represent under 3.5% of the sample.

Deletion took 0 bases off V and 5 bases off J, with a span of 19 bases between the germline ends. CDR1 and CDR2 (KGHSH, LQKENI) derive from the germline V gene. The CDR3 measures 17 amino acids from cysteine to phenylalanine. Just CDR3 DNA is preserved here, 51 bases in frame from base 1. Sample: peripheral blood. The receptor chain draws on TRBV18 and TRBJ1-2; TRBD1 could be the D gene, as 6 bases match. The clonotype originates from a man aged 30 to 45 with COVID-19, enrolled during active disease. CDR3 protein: CASSPPQNRVGIYGYTF. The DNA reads TGTGCCAGCTCACCACCTCAGAACAGGGTGGGCATATATGGCTACACCTTC.